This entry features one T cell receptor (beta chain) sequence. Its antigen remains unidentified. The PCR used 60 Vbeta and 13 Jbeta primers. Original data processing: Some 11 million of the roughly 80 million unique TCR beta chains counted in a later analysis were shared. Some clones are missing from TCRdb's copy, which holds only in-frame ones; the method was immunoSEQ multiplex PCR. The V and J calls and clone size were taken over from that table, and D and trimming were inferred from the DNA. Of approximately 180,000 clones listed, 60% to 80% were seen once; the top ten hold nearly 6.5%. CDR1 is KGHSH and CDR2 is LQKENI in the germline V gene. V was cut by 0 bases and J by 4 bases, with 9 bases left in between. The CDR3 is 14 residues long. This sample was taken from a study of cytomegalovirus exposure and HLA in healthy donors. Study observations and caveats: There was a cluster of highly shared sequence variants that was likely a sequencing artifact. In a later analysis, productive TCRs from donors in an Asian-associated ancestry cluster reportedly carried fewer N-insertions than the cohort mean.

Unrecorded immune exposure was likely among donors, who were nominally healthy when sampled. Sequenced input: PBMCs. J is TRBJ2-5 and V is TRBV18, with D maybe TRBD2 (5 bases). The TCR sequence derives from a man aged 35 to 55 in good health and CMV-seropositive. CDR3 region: CASSPPAGGETQYF. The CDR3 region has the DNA TGTGCCAGCTCACCACCGGCCGGAGGAGAGACCCAGTACTTC. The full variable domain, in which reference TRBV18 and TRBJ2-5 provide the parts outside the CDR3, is NAGVMQNPRHLVRRRGQEARLRCSPMKGHSHVYWYRQLPEEGLKFMVYLQKENIIDESGMPKERFSAEFPKEGPSILRIQQVVRGDSAAYFCASSPPAGGETQYFGPGTRLLVL.